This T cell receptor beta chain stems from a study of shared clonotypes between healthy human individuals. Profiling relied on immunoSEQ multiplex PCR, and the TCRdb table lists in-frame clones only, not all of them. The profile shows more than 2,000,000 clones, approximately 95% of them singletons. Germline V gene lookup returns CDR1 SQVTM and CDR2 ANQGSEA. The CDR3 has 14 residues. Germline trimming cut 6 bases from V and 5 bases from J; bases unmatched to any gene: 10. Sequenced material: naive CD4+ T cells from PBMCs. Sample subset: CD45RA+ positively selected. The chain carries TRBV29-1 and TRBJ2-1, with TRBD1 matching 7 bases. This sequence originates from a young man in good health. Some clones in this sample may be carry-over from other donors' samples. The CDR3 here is CSVLSGTEDNEQFF. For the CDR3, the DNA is TGCAGCGTACTTTCCGGGACAGAAGACAATGAGCAGTTCTTC.